Below, 7 T cell receptor beta chains from the same sample are listed, as sequenced in a study of shared clonotypes between healthy human individuals. Only in-frame clones appear in the TCRdb table, and some are missing; sequencing was by immunoSEQ multiplex PCR. The sample shows about 2.2 million clones, about 93% of them seen only once. CD45RO-negative cells were positively selected for CCR7, leaving out terminally differentiated effector memory CD45RA+ cells. Sequenced sample: naive CD8+ T cells from PBMCs. The receptor source for this set is a man between 18 and 29 years old in good health. Some clones in this sample may be carry-over from other donors' samples.

V gene TRBV13 combines with J gene TRBJ2-1, with unresolved D. Deletions cut 5 bases from V and 6 bases from J, with 11 bases between. Germline loops: CDR1 PRHDT, CDR2 FYEKMQ (reference sequence). This CDR3 region has 13 residues. The CDR3 loop is CASSGDGFNEQFF. The CDR3 DNA sequence: TGTGCCAGCAGCGGTGACGGGTTCAATGAGCAGTTCTTC.

The chain has TRBV6-1 and TRBJ1-2; maybe TRBD1 (5 bases). Germline V lookup: CDR1 MNHNS, CDR2 SASEGT. V was shortened by 7 bases and J by 5 bases, with 17 bases between the two germline ends. The CDR3 runs to 14 residues. The CDR3 protein is CASTKGRDLYGYTF. The DNA for the CDR3 is TGTGCCAGCACAAAGGGGCGAGACCTTTATGGCTACACCTTC.

As for this clone: The same CDR3 can be traced to other DNA sequences in this sample. The genes are TRBV19 and TRBJ2-7; D unclear. V was shortened by 1 base and J by 4 bases, with 8 bases between the two germline ends. This CDR3 has 13 residues. Germline values: CDR1 LNHDA, CDR2 SQIVND (reference sequence). The CDR3 sequence is CASSIGGTYEQYF. CDR3 nucleotide sequence: TGTGCCAGTAGTATAGGAGGAACGTACGAGCAGTACTTC.

This clone was seen more than once but under ten times. CDR3 in DNA: TGTGCCAGCAGCTTGAGCCCTAATCAGCCCCAGCATTTT. It translates to CASSLSPNQPQHF. V gene TRBV11-1 combines with J gene TRBJ1-5; unclear D gene. Trimming left V 3 bases short and J 4 bases short, with 7 bases between. Per germline, CDR1 SGHAT and CDR2 FQDESV (reference sequence). CDR3 length equals 13 residues.

The chain's CDR3 is CASSSFEGQGASYEQYF. The CDR3 DNA reads TGTGCCAGCAGTTCATTCGAGGGACAGGGGGCCTCCTACGAGCAGTACTTC. The chain couples TRBV27 to TRBJ2-7; 12 nucleotides match TRBD1. Germline trimming cut 4 bases from V and 0 bases from J; bases unmatched to any gene: 7. Germline CDR1 reads MNHEY; CDR2 reads SMNVEV (reference sequence). The CDR3 is 17 amino acids.

The chain has TRBV27 and TRBJ1-3; no definite D call. V was shortened by 6 bases and J by 4 bases, with 7 bases between the two germline ends. Germline V lookup: CDR1 MNHEY, CDR2 SMNVEV (reference sequence). CDR3 size: 12 residues. This CDR3 reads CASSDGGNTIYF. Written as DNA, the CDR3 is TGTGCCAGCAGCGATGGGGGAAACACCATATATTTT.

The chain has TRBV18 and TRBJ2-5, with a weak D call TRBD2 (5 bases). Germline lookup yields CDR1 KGHSH and CDR2 LQKENI. The CDR3 has 15 amino acids. The germline V and J ends were trimmed by 3 bases and 3 bases, with 14 bases remaining between them. CDR3 nucleotide sequence: TGTGCCAGCTCACCCCTTGGAGGAACAAAAGAGACCCAGTACTTC. This gives the protein CASSPLGGTKETQYF.